These 9 T cell receptor beta chains were sequenced from one sample in a study of shared clonotypes between healthy human individuals. Assay: immunoSEQ multiplex PCR; the TCRdb copy retains only in-frame clones and omits some. The repertoire holds about 1.5 million clones, with 95% to 99% as singletons. The sequenced sample consisted of naive CD4+ T cells sorted from blood. Subset: CD45RA+ positively selected. These receptors were collected from a man aged 25 to 40 in good health.

This rearrangement joins TRBV6-5 to TRBJ2-3, with D possibly matching TRBD2 (5 bases). V dropped 2 bases and J dropped 8 bases, with 14 bases sitting between them. Germline assignment: CDR1 MNHEY and CDR2 SVGAGI. The CDR3 length is 14 residues. Written as DNA, the CDR3 is TGTGCCAGCAGTTACGAGGGCCATGACGGTACGCAGTATTTT. Protein sequence: CASSYEGHDGTQYF.

The chain links TRBV6-5 to TRBJ2-7; unclear D gene. The CDR3 totals 13 residues. V dropped 0 bases and J dropped 4 bases, with 7 bases sitting between them. Germline-derived CDR1 and CDR2 are MNHEY and SVGAGI. Here the CDR3 DNA reads TGTGCCAGCAGTTACTCGACCGAGTACGAGCAGTACTTC. It specifies CASSYSTEYEQYF.

The rearrangement joins TRBV28 to TRBJ2-7; 10 bases are a match to TRBD2. The germline V gene encodes CDR1 MDHEN and CDR2 SYDVKM. V lost 2 bases and J lost 1; bases outside the gene matches: 11. This CDR3 comprises 18 residues. The CDR3 coding sequence is TGTGCCAGCAGTTTACAGGCACTAGCGGGACTTCCATCCTACGAGCAGTACTTC. Translation gives CASSLQALAGLPSYEQYF.

The gene calls are TRBV11-2 and TRBJ2-2; D is unclear. The CDR3 is 16 amino acids. The germline V and J ends were trimmed by 5 bases and 6 bases, with 19 bases remaining between them. Germline CDR1 and CDR2: SGHAT and FQNNGV. CDR3 protein: CASSPWVEKRAGELFF. The CDR3 region has the DNA TGTGCCAGCAGCCCCTGGGTCGAGAAAAGGGCCGGGGAGCTGTTTTTT.

The chain couples TRBV9 to TRBJ2-1, with TRBD2 matching over 10 bases. The CDR3 has 16 amino acids. Germline lookup yields CDR1 SGDLS and CDR2 YYNGEE. The V gene end was trimmed by 0 bases and the J gene end by 4 bases; junction bases not matched to a gene: 4. Written as DNA, the CDR3 is TGTGCCAGCAGCGTAGTTCCTAGCGGGAGATACAATGAGCAGTTCTTC. Translating it yields CASSVVPSGRYNEQFF. Together with reference TRBV9 and TRBJ2-1, the CDR3 gives the full variable domain: DSGVTQTPKHLITATGQRVTLRCSPRSGDLSVYWYQQSLDQGLQFLIQYYNGEERAKGNILERFSAQQFPDLHSELNLSSLELGDSALYFCASSVVPSGRYNEQFFGPGTRLTVL.

V is TRBV9 and J is TRBJ2-7; no firm D call. V was shortened by 7 bases and J by 4 bases, with 24 bases between the two germline ends. Per the germline V gene, CDR1 is SGDLS and CDR2 is YYNGEE. There are 16 residues in the CDR3. CDR3 sequence (DNA): TGTGCCAGCGGGGATTCTGACACACGGAGTTTGTACGAGCAGTACTTC. Translated: CASGDSDTRSLYEQYF.

This rearrangement joins TRBV27 to TRBJ1-3; D is perhaps TRBD1 (5 bases). Germline V CDR1 and CDR2: MNHEY, SMNVEV (reference sequence). With 1 base removed from V and 3 bases from J, the gap between germline ends came to 16 bases. The CDR3 is 17 residues long. The CDR3 loop reads CASSLWKPGLGGNTIYF. In DNA form, the CDR3 reads TGTGCCAGCAGTTTATGGAAACCGGGACTCGGTGGAAACACCATATATTTT.

This clone has a single count. This rearrangement joins TRBV19 to TRBJ1-5, with 9 bases matching TRBD1. The CDR3 contains 18 residues. Trimming took 4 bases from V and 5 from J; bases not matched to a gene: 15. CDR1 and CDR2 (germline): LNHDA, SQIVND (reference sequence). The CDR3 coding sequence is TGTGCCAGTAGTACACCGACAGGGGGTGATGGCAAATATCAGCCCCAGCATTTT. It encodes CASSTPTGGDGKYQPQHF.

The chain links TRBV18 to TRBJ1-1, with 7 bases identical to TRBD1. Germline V CDR1 and CDR2: KGHSH, LQKENI. The CDR3 spans 13 residues. Germline trimming cut 8 bases from V and 5 bases from J; bases unmatched to any gene: 8. CDR3 coding DNA: TGTGCCAGCACCACAGGGGATGCGACTGAAGCTTTCTTT. Translation: CASTTGDATEAFF.